This record covers a single TCR beta chain. The data derive from a study of Graves' ophthalmopathy and Graves' hyperthyroidism. V lost 5 bases, J lost 3 bases, and 14 bases lay in between. Germline values: CDR1 ENHRY, CDR2 SYGVKD. CDR3 size: 14 residues. TCR beta CDR3 regions were amplified from RNA transcripts. The first-round RT-PCR employed HTBI primers together with the Qiagen OneStep RT-PCR kit. A multiplex PCR was then performed as the second round. TCRdb reanalysed the multiplex PCR reads using MiXCR and keeps one entry per CDR3 protein. Here the sample spans about 1.2 million distinct CDR3 sequences, roughly two fifths being singletons.

V and J are TRBV10-3 and TRBJ2-7, with D unresolved. Input material: peripheral blood or thyroid tissue (not recorded which). The sequence was collected from an adult man with Graves' hyperthyroidism. CDR3 bases: TGTGCCATCAGTTATCAGAAGAGCCTCTACGAGCAGTACTTC. This gives the protein CAISYQKSLYEQYF.